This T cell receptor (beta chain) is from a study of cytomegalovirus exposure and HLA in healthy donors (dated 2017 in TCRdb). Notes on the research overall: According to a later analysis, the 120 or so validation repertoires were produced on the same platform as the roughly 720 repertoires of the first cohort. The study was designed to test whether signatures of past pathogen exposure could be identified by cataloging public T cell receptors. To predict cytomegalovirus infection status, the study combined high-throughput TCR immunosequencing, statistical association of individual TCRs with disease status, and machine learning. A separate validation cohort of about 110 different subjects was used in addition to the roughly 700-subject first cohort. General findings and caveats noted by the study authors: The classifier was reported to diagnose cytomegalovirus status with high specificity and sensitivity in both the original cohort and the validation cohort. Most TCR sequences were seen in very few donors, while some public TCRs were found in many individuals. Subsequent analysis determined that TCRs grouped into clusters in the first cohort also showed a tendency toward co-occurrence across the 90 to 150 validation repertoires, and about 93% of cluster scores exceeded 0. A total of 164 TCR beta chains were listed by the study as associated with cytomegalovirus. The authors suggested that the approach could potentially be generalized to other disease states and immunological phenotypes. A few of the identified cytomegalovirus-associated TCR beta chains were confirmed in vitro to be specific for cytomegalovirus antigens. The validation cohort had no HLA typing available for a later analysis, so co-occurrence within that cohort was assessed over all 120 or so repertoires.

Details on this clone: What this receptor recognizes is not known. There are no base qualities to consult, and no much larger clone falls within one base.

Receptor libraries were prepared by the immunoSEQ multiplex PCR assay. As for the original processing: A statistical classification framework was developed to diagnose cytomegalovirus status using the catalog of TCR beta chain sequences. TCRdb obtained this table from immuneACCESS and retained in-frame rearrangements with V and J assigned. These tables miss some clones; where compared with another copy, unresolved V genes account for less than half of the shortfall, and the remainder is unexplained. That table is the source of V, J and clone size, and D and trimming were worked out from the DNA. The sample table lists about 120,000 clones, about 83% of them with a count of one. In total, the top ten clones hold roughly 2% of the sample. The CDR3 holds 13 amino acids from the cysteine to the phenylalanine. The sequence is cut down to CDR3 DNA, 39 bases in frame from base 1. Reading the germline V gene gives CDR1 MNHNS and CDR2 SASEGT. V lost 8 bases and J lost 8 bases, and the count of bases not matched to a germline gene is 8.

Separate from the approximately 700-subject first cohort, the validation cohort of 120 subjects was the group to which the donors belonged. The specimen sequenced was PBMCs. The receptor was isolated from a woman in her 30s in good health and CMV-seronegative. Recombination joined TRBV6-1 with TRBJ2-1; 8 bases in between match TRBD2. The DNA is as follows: TGTGCCAGCCACGGGGGGGGCAAGGATGAGCAGTTCTTC. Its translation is CASHGGGKDEQFF.